The entry below gives a single T cell receptor (beta chain) sequence along with its context. The antigen remains undetermined. This record comes from a study of T-cell memory formation after mild COVID-19. Broader study findings: CD4+ clones that contracted lay mainly in CM and EM; CD8+ ones lay in EMRA. CD4/CD8 balance held among clones contracting day 15 to 85, and later expanders leaned CD4+.

TCRdb re-called the 5' RACE reads through MiXCR, storing one row per CDR3 protein. The sample holds roughly 400,000 distinct CDR3 sequences, approximately 15% seen once. Material: PBMCs or a T cell subset sorted from them (not recorded which). This clonotype was obtained from a young man who had mild COVID-19 (a few samples of this study predate the infection). Cell type and time point are not known.

CDR3 DNA: TGTGCCATCGGGCCGGGACCGCCCTTAACCTACGAGCAGTACGTC. Amino acids: CAIGPGPPLTYEQYV. This chain joins TRBV10-3 and TRBJ2-7; either TRBD1 or TRBD2 may supply D (5 bases each). This CDR3 has 15 amino acids. CDR1 and CDR2 (germline): ENHRY, SYGVKD. The V and J ends lost 8 bases and 2 bases respectively, with 19 bases between them.